This T cell receptor (beta chain) was sequenced for a study of T cells in Graves' hyperthyroidism and ophthalmopathy. This clonotype appeared many times. The V and J ends lost 0 bases and 0 bases respectively, with 8 bases between them. This CDR3 comprises 16 residues. Germline CDR1 and CDR2: SEHNR and FQNEAQ (reference sequence). It was RNA transcripts that yielded the amplified TCR beta CDR3 regions. The TCR CDR3 was amplified in a first-round RT-PCR using the HTBI primer set. TCRdb redid the calling of the multiplex PCR reads with MiXCR, one entry per CDR3 protein. Among about 160,000 distinct CDR3 sequences listed, about 9.4% were seen once.

This sequence was found in a woman younger than 30 with Graves' hyperthyroidism that later progressed to Graves' ophthalmopathy. The chain employs TRBV7-9 and TRBJ1-4; D perhaps matches TRBD1 (5 bases). Sequencing used blood. DNA for the CDR3: TGTGCCAGCAGCTTAGCGGGACTGGCAACTAATGAAAAACTGTTTTTT. It specifies CASSLAGLATNEKLFF.